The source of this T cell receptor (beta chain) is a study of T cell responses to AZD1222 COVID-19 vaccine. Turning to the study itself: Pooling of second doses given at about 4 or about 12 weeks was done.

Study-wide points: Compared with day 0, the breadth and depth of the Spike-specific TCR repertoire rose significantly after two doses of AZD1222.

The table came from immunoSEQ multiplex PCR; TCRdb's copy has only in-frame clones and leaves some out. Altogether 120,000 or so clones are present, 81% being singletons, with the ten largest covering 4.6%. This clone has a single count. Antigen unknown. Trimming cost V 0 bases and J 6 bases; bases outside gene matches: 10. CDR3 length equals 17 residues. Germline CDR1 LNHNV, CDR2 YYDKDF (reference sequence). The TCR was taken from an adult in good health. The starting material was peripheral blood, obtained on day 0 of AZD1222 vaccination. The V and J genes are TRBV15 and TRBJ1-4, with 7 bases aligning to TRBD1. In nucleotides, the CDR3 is TGTGCCACCAGCAGAGAGCCAACCGGGACAGCGGATGAAAAACTGTTTTTT. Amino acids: CATSREPTGTADEKLFF.